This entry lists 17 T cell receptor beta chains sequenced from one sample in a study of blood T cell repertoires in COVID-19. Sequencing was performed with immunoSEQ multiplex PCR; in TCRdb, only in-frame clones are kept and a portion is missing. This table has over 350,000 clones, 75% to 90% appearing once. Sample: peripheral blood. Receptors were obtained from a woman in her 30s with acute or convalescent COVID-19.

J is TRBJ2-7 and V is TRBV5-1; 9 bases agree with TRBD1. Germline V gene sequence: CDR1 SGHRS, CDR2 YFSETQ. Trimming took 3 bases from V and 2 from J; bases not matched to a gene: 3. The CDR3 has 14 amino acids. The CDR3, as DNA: TGCGCCAGCAGCTACGGACAGGGGACCTACGAGCAGTACTTC. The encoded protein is CASSYGQGTYEQYF. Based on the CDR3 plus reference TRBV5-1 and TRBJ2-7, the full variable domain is KAGVTQTPRYLIKTRGQQVTLSCSPISGHRSVSWYQQTPGQGLQFLFEYFSETQRNKGNFPGRFSGRQFSNSRSEMNVSTLELGDSALYLCASSYGQGTYEQYFGPGTRLTVT.

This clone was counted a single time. In DNA form, the CDR3 reads TGTGCCAGCAGCCAATCTATGCGGGGCGAGGGCTACACCTTC. Its translation is CASSQSMRGEGYTF. The chain combines TRBV3-1 (or the pseudogene TRBV3-2) with TRBJ1-2, with D perhaps matching TRBD1 (5 bases). The length of the CDR3 is 14 residues. V lost 2 bases, J lost 8 bases, and 15 bases lay in between. Germline assignment: CDR1 LGHDT and CDR2 YNNKEL (reference sequence).

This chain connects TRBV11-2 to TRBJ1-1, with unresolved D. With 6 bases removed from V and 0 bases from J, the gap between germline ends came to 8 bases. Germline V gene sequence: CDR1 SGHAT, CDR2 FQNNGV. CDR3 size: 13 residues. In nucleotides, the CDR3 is TGTGCCAGCAGGAGGCCTATGAACACTGAAGCTTTCTTT. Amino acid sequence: CASRRPMNTEAFF.

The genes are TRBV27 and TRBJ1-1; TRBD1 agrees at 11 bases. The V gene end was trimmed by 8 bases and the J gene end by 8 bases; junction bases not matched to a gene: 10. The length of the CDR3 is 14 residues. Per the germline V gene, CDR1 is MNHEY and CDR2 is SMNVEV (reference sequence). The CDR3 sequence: CASALGTGGTEAFF. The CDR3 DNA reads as TGTGCCAGCGCCCTCGGGACAGGGGGGACGGAAGCTTTCTTT.

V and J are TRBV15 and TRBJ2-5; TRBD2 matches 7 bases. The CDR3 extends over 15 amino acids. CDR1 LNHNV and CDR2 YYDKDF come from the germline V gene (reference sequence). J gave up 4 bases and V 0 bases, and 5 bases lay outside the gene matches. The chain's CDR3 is CATSRDRGVPETQYF. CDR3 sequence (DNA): TGTGCCACCAGCAGAGATCGGGGGGTTCCAGAGACCCAGTACTTC.

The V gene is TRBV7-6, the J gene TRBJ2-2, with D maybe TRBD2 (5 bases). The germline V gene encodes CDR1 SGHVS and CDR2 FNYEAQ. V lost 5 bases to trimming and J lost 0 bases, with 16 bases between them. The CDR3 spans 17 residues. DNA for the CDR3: TGTGCCAGCAGCCCCTTCCCGGGGAAATCGAACACCGGGGAGCTGTTTTTT. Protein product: CASSPFPGKSNTGELFF.

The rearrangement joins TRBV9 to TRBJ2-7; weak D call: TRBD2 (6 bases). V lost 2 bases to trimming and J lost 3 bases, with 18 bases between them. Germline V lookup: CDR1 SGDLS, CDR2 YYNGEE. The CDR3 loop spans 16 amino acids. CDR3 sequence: CASSVGGTGANYEQYF. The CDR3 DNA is TGTGCCAGCAGCGTTGGGGGGACCGGGGCTAACTACGAGCAGTACTTC.

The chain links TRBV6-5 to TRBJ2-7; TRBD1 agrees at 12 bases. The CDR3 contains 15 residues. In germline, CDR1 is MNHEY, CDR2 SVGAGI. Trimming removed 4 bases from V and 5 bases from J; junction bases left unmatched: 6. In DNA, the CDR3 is TGTGCCAGCAGTTTTAGGGGGACAGGGGGCGACGAGCAGTACTTC. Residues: CASSFRGTGGDEQYF.

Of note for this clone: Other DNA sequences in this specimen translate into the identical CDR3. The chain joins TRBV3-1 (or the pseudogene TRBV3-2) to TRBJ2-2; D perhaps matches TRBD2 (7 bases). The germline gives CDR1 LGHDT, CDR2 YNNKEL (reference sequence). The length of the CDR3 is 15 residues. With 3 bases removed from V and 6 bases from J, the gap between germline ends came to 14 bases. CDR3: CASSHRGGGPGELFF. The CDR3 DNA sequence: TGTGCCAGCAGCCATCGTGGGGGGGGGCCCGGGGAGCTGTTTTTT.

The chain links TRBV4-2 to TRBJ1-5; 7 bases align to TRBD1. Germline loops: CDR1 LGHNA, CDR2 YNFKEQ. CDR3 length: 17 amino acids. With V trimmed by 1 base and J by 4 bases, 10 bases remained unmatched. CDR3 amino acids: CASSQGIQGGANQPQHF. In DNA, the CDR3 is TGTGCCAGCAGCCAAGGTATTCAGGGGGGAGCGAATCAGCCCCAGCATTTT.

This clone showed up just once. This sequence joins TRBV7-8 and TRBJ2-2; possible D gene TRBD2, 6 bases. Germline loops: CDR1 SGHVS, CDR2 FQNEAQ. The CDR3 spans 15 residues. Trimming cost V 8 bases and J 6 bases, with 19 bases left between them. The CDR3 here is CASYTDYKGSGELFF. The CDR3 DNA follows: TGTGCCAGCTACACGGACTACAAAGGGTCCGGGGAGCTGTTTTTT. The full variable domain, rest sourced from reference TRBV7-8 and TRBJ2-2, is GAGVSQSPRYKVAKRGQDVALRCDPISGHVSLFWYQQALGQGPEFLTYFQNEAQLDKSGLPSDRFFAERPEGSVSTLKIQRTQQEDSAVYLCASYTDYKGSGELFFGEGSRLTVL.

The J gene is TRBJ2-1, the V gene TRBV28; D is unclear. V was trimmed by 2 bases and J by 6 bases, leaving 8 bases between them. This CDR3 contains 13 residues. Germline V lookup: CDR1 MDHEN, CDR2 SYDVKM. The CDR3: CASSLTESNEQFF. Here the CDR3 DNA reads TGTGCCAGCAGTTTAACAGAAAGCAATGAGCAGTTCTTC.

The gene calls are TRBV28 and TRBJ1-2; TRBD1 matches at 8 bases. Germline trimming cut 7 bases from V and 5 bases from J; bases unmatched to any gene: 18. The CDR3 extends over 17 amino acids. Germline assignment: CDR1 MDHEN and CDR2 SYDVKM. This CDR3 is CASTFGAGGLLGYGYTF. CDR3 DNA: TGTGCCAGCACTTTCGGGGCAGGGGGCCTCTTAGGATATGGCTACACCTTC.

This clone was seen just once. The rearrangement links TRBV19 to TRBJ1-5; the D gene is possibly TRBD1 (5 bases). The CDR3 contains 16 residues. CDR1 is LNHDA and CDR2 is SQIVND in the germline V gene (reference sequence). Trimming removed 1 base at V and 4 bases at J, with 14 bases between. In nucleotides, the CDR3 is TGTGCCAGTAGTATAGGGCGGGACGGTTTAAATCAGCCCCAGCATTTT. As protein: CASSIGRDGLNQPQHF.

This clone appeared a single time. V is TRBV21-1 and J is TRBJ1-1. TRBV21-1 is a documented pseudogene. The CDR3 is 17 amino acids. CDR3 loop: CASSTKRGPTMNTEAFF. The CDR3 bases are TGTGCCAGCAGCACAAAGCGCGGCCCAACCATGAACACTGAAGCTTTCTTT.

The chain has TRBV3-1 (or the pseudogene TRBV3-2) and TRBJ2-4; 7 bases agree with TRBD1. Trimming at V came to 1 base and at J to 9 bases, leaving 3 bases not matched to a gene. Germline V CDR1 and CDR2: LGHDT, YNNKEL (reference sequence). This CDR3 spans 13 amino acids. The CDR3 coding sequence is TGTGCCAGCAGCCAAGGGACAGGAGGCATTCAGTACTTC. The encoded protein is CASSQGTGGIQYF.

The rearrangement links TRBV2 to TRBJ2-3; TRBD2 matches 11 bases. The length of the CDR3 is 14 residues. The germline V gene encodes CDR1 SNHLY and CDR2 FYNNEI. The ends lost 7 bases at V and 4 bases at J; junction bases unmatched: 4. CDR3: CASISSGGADTQYF. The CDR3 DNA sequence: TGTGCCAGCATCAGTAGCGGGGGGGCAGATACGCAGTATTTT.